This TCR beta chain was profiled in a study of T-cell memory formation after mild COVID-19. Overall study: TCR clusters were mostly confined to one donor each. Study-wide points: Memory cells collected pre-infection included some clones that later responded, suggesting cross-reactive memory joined. From day 15 to 85, contracting clones were balanced between CD4 and CD8, whereas later expanders leaned toward CD4+.

Sample barcodes and UMIs were carried by the TCR alpha and TCR beta cDNA libraries that 5'RACE generated with constant-segment primers. TCRdb itself ran the 5' RACE reads through MiXCR, one entry per CDR3 protein. Of about 610,000 distinct CDR3 sequences in the sample, about 18% are singletons; the top ten hold roughly 7.7%. V trimming: 2 bases; J trimming: 3 bases; junction bases outside the gene matches: 3. This CDR3 region has 15 residues. CDR1 SGHRS and CDR2 YFSETQ come from the germline V gene. This clonotype was counted a few times. The target antigen is unknown. This clonotype was sampled from an adult woman who had mild COVID-19 (a few samples of this study predate the infection). Cell type and time point are not known. Sequencing was performed on PBMCs or a T cell subset sorted from them (not recorded which). This chain links TRBV5-1 with TRBJ1-3, with 9 nucleotides matching TRBD1. The CDR3 loop is CASSLQGAIGNTIYF. The CDR3 coding sequence is TGCGCCAGCAGCTTACAGGGGGCTATTGGAAACACCATATATTTT.